Each of the 4 T cell receptor beta chains below was sequenced from the same sample in a study of T cell changes during pregnancy in multiple sclerosis. Clones were sequenced by immunoSEQ multiplex PCR, and TCRdb holds only the in-frame ones, with some missing. In the table there are some 60,000 clones, over 75% of which are singletons. Specimen: peripheral blood, collected in the first trimester of pregnancy. The receptors here all came from a female donor in good health, enrolled as a control in a pregnancy study.

The chain couples TRBV7-2 to TRBJ2-5, with 7 positions matching TRBD2. The length of the CDR3 is 14 residues. Looked up from germline, CDR1 is SGHTA and CDR2 is FQGNSA. Unmatched junction bases numbered 3, after V lost 4 bases and J lost 1 base. CDR3 region: CASSSGGGQETQYF. CDR3 DNA: TGTGCCAGCAGCTCTGGCGGGGGCCAAGAGACCCAGTACTTC. Full variable domain (outside the CDR3, taken from reference TRBV7-2 and TRBJ2-5): GAGVSQSPSNKVTEKGKDVELRCDPISGHTALYWYRQSLGQGLEFLIYFQGNSAPDKSGLPSDRFSAERTGGSVSTLTIQRTQQEDSAVYLCASSSGGGQETQYFGPGTRLLVL.

V gene TRBV13 combines with J gene TRBJ1-2; D might be TRBD1 (5 bases). There are 12 residues in the CDR3. CDR1 is PRHDT and CDR2 is FYEKMQ in the germline V gene (reference sequence). V dropped 1 base and J dropped 14 bases, with 14 bases sitting between them. The CDR3 region is CASSLDTGGGTF. The CDR3 DNA reads TGTGCCAGCAGCTTAGATACCGGGGGTGGAACCTTC.

The chain has TRBV14 and TRBJ2-5, with TRBD2 identical over 10 bases. J lost 4 bases, V lost 4 bases, and 6 bases had no gene match. The CDR3 length is 15 residues. Germline CDR1 is SGHDN and CDR2 is FVKESK. The CDR3 DNA is TGTGCCAGCAGCCCCGGCATAGCGGGAGGAGAGACCCAGTACTTC. Its protein product is CASSPGIAGGETQYF.

The J gene is TRBJ2-7, the V gene TRBV11-3; 9 nucleotides match TRBD1. The CDR3 is made up of 14 amino acids. With 4 bases clipped from V and 4 bases from J, the junction kept 5 bases outside the gene matches. The germline CDR1 and CDR2 sequences are SGHNT and YENEEA. CDR3 bases: TGTGCCAGCAGCTCCCGGGACAGGGATTACGAGCAGTACTTC. Its protein is CASSSRDRDYEQYF.